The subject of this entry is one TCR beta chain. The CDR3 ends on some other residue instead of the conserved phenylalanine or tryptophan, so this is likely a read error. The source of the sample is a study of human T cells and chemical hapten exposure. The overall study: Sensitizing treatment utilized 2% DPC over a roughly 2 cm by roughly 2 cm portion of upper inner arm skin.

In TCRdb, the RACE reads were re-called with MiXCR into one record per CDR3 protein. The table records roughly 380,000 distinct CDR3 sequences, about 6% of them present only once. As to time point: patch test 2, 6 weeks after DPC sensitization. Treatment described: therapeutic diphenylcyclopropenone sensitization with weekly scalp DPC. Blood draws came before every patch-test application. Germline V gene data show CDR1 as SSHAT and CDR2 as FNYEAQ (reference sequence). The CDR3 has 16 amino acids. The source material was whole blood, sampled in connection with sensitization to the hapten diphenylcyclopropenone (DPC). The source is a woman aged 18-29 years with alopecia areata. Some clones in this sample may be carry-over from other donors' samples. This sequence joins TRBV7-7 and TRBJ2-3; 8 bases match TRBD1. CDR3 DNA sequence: TGTGCTAGCAGCTTAGAGGCAGGGGGCGGGACGGATACGCAGTATCTT. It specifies CASSLEAGGGTDTQYL.